Sequencing of this TCR beta chain was carried out in a study of blood T cells in healthy people across ages. Findings and caveats of the study: Diversity figures derived from one million T cells were judged to underestimate the true value. Observed TCR beta diversity showed a strong correlation with the percentage of naive T cells as measured by flow cytometry.

CDR1 LGHNT and CDR2 FRNRAP come from the germline V gene. The CDR3 has 15 residues. Trimming stripped 6 bases from V and 0 bases from J, with 12 bases between. A second PCR, run for about 6 to 12 cycles, used a sample-barcoded 5' primer plus a J-beta primer mix. All cDNA molecules were each tagged by a template-switch adaptor with 12 random nucleotides. Via MiXCR, TCRdb re-called the 5' RACE reads, giving one row per CDR3 protein. This sample yields about 780,000 distinct CDR3 sequences, of which about half are seen a single time; around a sixth belongs to the top ten. This clonotype was detected many times. The antigen is not known.

What was sequenced was blood. This clonotype originated in an elderly man in good health. The chain employs TRBV12-5 and TRBJ2-1; D gene ambiguous. The CDR3 loop reads CASGRLVNSYNEQFF. CDR3 in DNA: TGTGCTAGTGGGAGGCTAGTGAACTCCTACAATGAGCAGTTCTTC.